This entry lists 21 T cell receptor beta chains sequenced from one sample in a study of siplizumab effects on memory and regulatory T cells. Sequencing was performed with immunoSEQ multiplex PCR; in TCRdb, only in-frame clones are kept and a portion is missing. The sample consists of about 100,000 clones, about 91% of them appearing once. Sequencing used Tregs sorted from blood. The receptors originated from a human donor in good health.

The chain combines TRBV7-6 with TRBJ2-3; 12 nucleotides match TRBD2. Trimming cost V 3 bases and J 3 bases; bases outside gene matches: 7. Germline CDR1 reads SGHVS; CDR2 reads FNYEAQ. The CDR3 is made up of 17 amino acids. CDR3 sequence reads: CASSLLTSGSRTDTQYF. The CDR3 DNA follows: TGTGCCAGCAGCTTGCTGACTAGCGGGAGTAGGACAGATACGCAGTATTTT. Drawing the rest from reference TRBV7-6 and TRBJ2-3, the complete variable domain is GAGVSQSPRYKVTKRGQDVALRCDPISGHVSLYWYRQALGQGPEFLTYFNYEAQQDKSGLPNDRFSAERPEGSISTLTIQRTEQRDSAMYRCASSLLTSGSRTDTQYFGPGTRLTVL.

The chain employs TRBV7-9 and TRBJ1-2; D is possibly TRBD1 (5 bases). The CDR3 has 14 amino acids. In germline, CDR1 is SEHNR, CDR2 FQNEAQ (reference sequence). V dropped 5 bases and J dropped 4 bases, with 14 bases sitting between them. CDR3 residues: CASSPTSRGYGYTF. Here the CDR3 DNA reads TGTGCCAGCAGCCCGACCTCAAGGGGCTATGGCTACACCTTC.

J is TRBJ2-1 and V is TRBV18; 7 nucleotides match TRBD2. With V trimmed by 3 bases and J by 2 bases, 7 bases remained unmatched. The CDR3 covers 16 residues. Per germline, CDR1 KGHSH and CDR2 LQKENI. CDR3 in amino acids: CASSPLTGRTYNEQFF. The CDR3 DNA sequence: TGTGCCAGCTCACCCCTAACCGGGAGGACCTACAATGAGCAGTTCTTC.

The chain links TRBV10-2 to TRBJ1-1; D possibly corresponds to TRBD1 (5 bases). CDR1 is WSHSY and CDR2 is SAAADI in the germline V gene. Trimming removed 6 bases at V and 5 bases at J, with 16 bases between. The CDR3 has 14 amino acids. The CDR3 sequence: CASRLGDLGTEAFF. The CDR3 DNA is TGCGCCAGCAGACTCGGGGACCTAGGGACTGAAGCTTTCTTT.

The sample holds one count of this clone. The V gene is TRBV10-3, the J gene TRBJ1-1, with 7 nucleotides matching TRBD1. V lost 3 bases to trimming and J lost 4 bases; unmatched junction nucleotides: 8. This CDR3 is 15 amino acids long. CDR1 and CDR2 from the germline V gene are ENHRY and SYGVKD. The CDR3 DNA is TGTGCCATCAGTGATGTCCCACAGGGGCGCACTGAAGCTTTCTTT. Residues: CAISDVPQGRTEAFF.

The CDR3 loop reads CSVLDLGRKLFF. The CDR3 DNA is TGCAGCGTTCTAGACTTGGGGCGAAAACTGTTTTTT. This rearrangement joins TRBV29-1 to TRBJ1-4, with D tentatively TRBD1 (5 bases). The CDR3 contains 12 residues. The V gene lost 5 bases and the J gene lost 10 bases, with 14 bases spanning the gap. Germline-derived CDR1 and CDR2 are SQVTM and ANQGSEA. The full variable domain, rest sourced from reference TRBV29-1 and TRBJ1-4, is SAVISQKPSRDICQRGTSLTIQCQVDSQVTMMFWYRQQPGQSLTLIATANQGSEATYESGFVIDKFPISRPNLTFSTLTVSNMSPEDSSIYLCSVLDLGRKLFFGSGTQLSVL.

V usage is TRBV5-1 and J usage is TRBJ1-1; 8 positions match TRBD1. V was clipped by 7 bases and J by 5 bases; unmatched bases: 10. The germline V gene encodes CDR1 SGHRS and CDR2 YFSETQ. This CDR3 contains 14 residues. The CDR3 spells CASGGTGAKTEAFF. The CDR3 nucleotides read TGCGCCAGCGGGGGGACAGGTGCGAAAACTGAAGCTTTCTTT.

The rearrangement joins TRBV6-5 to TRBJ2-5; D is uncertain. V shed 6 bases and J shed 4 bases, with 12 bases lying between them. CDR1 and CDR2 (germline): MNHEY, SVGAGI. The CDR3 totals 13 residues. The CDR3 loop is CASSFGVGETQYF. DNA of the CDR3: TGTGCCAGCAGCTTTGGCGTGGGAGAGACCCAGTACTTC.

This clone was observed once. V and J are TRBV11-2 and TRBJ1-1; D remains ambiguous. Trimming stripped 2 bases from V and 5 bases from J, with 15 bases between. Germline CDR1 reads SGHAT; CDR2 reads FQNNGV. This CDR3 comprises 15 residues. As DNA, the CDR3 is TGTGCCAGCAGCTTATCCCGGGGAGTGGGTACTGAAGCTTTCTTT. Residues: CASSLSRGVGTEAFF. Using reference TRBV11-2 and TRBJ1-1 for the parts outside the CDR3, the full variable domain is EAGVAQSPRYKIIEKRQSVAFWCNPISGHATLYWYQQILGQGPKLLIQFQNNGVVDDSQLPKDRFSAERLKGVDSTLKIQPAKLEDSAVYLCASSLSRGVGTEAFFGQGTRLTVV.

The chain recombines TRBV19 with TRBJ1-1; 9 bases align to TRBD1. The CDR3 totals 15 residues. V lost 5 bases and J lost 4; bases outside the gene matches: 8. Germline CDR1 LNHDA, CDR2 SQIVND (reference sequence). Here the CDR3 reads CASSQTGGLGTEAFF. Written as DNA, the CDR3 is TGTGCCAGTAGTCAAACAGGGGGCTTAGGCACTGAAGCTTTCTTT.

The chain has TRBV5-1 and TRBJ2-3, with TRBD2 identical over 11 bases. CDR1 and CDR2 from the germline V gene are SGHRS and YFSETQ. Unmatched junction bases numbered 5, after V lost 6 bases and J lost 5 bases. CDR3 size: 14 residues. For the CDR3, the DNA is TGCGCCAGCAAATTGACTAGCGGGGTAGATACGCAGTATTTT. Protein sequence: CASKLTSGVDTQYF.

V usage is TRBV5-1 and J usage is TRBJ1-5, with D uncertain. The V and J ends lost 0 bases and 5 bases respectively, with 6 bases between them. The CDR3 is 13 amino acids. Per the germline V gene, CDR1 is SGHRS and CDR2 is YFSETQ. The chain's CDR3 is CASSLEPDQPQHF. CDR3 bases: TGCGCCAGCAGCTTGGAGCCAGATCAGCCCCAGCATTTT.

J is TRBJ2-7 and V is TRBV5-1; TRBD1 agrees at 8 bases. The CDR3 loop spans 14 amino acids. Germline-derived CDR1 and CDR2 are SGHRS and YFSETQ. Germline trimming cut 4 bases from V and 7 bases from J; bases unmatched to any gene: 10. CDR3 coding DNA: TGCGCCAGCAGCCCTGGACAGGGAAGAGGGGAGCAGTACTTC. It specifies CASSPGQGRGEQYF.

The chain combines TRBV19 with TRBJ1-5; possible D gene TRBD1, 6 bases. The CDR3 is 16 residues long. Looked up from germline, CDR1 is LNHDA and CDR2 is SQIVND (reference sequence). V was pared by 3 bases and J by 4 bases, with 16 bases between. CDR3 DNA: TGTGCCAGTAGTATCTTCGGGGGGCTTATGAATCAGCCCCAGCATTTT. Encoded protein: CASSIFGGLMNQPQHF. The variable domain in full, with the rest retrieved from reference TRBV19 and TRBJ1-5, is DGGITQSPKYLFRKEGQNVTLSCEQNLNHDAMYWYRQDPGQGLRLIYYSQIVNDFQKGDIAEGYSVSREKKESFPLTVTSAQKNPTAFYLCASSIFGGLMNQPQHFGDGTRLSIL.

This chain connects TRBV29-1 to TRBJ2-1; maybe TRBD2 (6 bases). Germline V lookup: CDR1 SQVTM, CDR2 ANQGSEA. The CDR3 runs to 14 residues. The V and J ends lost 7 bases and 2 bases respectively, with 15 bases between them. CDR3 region: CSGGGGKTYNEQFF. For the CDR3, the DNA is TGCAGCGGAGGTGGCGGGAAGACCTACAATGAGCAGTTCTTC.

The chain is built from TRBV30 and TRBJ1-2, with 8 bases matching TRBD1. Germline CDR1 is GTSNPN and CDR2 is SVGIG (reference sequence). Unmatched junction bases numbered 7, after V lost 2 bases and J lost 8 bases. This CDR3 region has 13 residues. CDR3 nucleotides: TGTGCCTGGAGTCTCGGACAGGGAACAGGCTACACCTTC. Its protein is CAWSLGQGTGYTF.

The chain combines TRBV7-8 with TRBJ2-1; D ambiguous. Germline CDR1 and CDR2: SGHVS and FQNEAQ. The CDR3 has 11 amino acids. V dropped 1 base and J dropped 12 bases, with 7 bases sitting between them. In DNA, the CDR3 is TGTGCCAGCAGCTTAGGCCCTCGGCAGTTCTTC. Translated, it gives CASSLGPRQFF.

This clone is a singleton in its sample. The CDR3 is CASSLTAGPQNTEAFF. In nucleotides, the CDR3 is TGCGCCAGCAGCTTGACCGCAGGTCCACAGAACACTGAAGCTTTCTTT. The chain carries TRBV5-1 and TRBJ1-1; D is ambiguous. The germline V gene has CDR1 SGHRS and CDR2 YFSETQ. V was pared by 1 base and J by 1 base, with 14 bases between. CDR3 size: 16 residues.

This rearrangement joins TRBV5-1 to TRBJ1-2, with 10 bases fitting TRBD1. CDR1 is SGHRS and CDR2 is YFSETQ in the germline V gene. Trimming cost V 4 bases and J 5 bases; bases outside gene matches: 5. The CDR3 loop spans 14 amino acids. The CDR3 loop is CASSPTGGSYGYTF. CDR3 nucleotide sequence: TGCGCCAGCAGCCCGACAGGGGGCTCTTATGGCTACACCTTC.

CDR3 amino acids: CASRIGAGNTGELFF. The CDR3 coding sequence is TGTGCCAGCAGAATCGGGGCGGGGAACACCGGGGAGCTGTTTTTT. This chain connects TRBV27 to TRBJ2-2; D tentatively reads TRBD1 or TRBD2 (5 bases each). This CDR3 contains 15 residues. V lost 6 bases, J lost 1 base, and 12 bases lay in between. Germline V gives CDR1 MNHEY, CDR2 SMNVEV (reference sequence).

The chain joins TRBV28 to TRBJ2-3; D uncertain. Trimming pared 6 bases from V and 5 bases from J, leaving 6 bases between. The CDR3 is 11 amino acids. Germline CDR1 is MDHEN and CDR2 is SYDVKM. The CDR3 is CASSYLDTQYF. The CDR3 region has the DNA TGTGCCAGCAGCTATTTAGATACGCAGTATTTT.